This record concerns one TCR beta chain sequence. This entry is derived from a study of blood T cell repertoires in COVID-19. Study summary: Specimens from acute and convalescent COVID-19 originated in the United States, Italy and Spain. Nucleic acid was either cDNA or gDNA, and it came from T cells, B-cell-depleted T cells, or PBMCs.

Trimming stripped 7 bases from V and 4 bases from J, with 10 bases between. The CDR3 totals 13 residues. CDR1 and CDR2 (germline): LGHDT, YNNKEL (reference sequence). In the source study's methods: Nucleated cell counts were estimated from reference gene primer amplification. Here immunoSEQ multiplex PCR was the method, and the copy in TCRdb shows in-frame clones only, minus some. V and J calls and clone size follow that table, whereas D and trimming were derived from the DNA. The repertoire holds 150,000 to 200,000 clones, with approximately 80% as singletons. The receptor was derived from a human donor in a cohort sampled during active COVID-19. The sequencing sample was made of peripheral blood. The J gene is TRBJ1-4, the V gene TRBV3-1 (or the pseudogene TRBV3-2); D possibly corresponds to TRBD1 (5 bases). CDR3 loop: CASMDTINEKLFF. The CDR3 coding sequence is TGTGCCAGCATGGACACAATTAATGAAAAACTGTTTTTT.